This T cell receptor (beta chain) was found in a study of T-cell reconstitution after alpha-beta-depleted transplantation in children. This clonotype was observed at least ten times. Trimming pared 4 bases from V and 2 bases from J, leaving 7 bases between. Germline lookup yields CDR1 SEHNR and CDR2 FQNEAQ (reference sequence). This CDR3 is 13 amino acids long. Researchers prepared the TCRbeta library using unique molecular identifiers, the study reports. TCRdb reprocessed the PCR reads with MiXCR, giving one entry per CDR3 protein. The repertoire has around 200,000 distinct CDR3 sequences, approximately 10% of them found once; the top ten carry about 28%.

The rearrangement uses TRBV7-9 and TRBJ2-3; D may be TRBD2 (5 bases). This TCR was recovered from a child younger than two with acute myeloid leukemia, due to receive a stem cell transplant. This specimen was PBMCs, taken before TCRalphabeta/CD19-depleted stem cell transplant. The CDR3 DNA follows: TGTGCCAGCAGCTCAGCGGCCACAGATACGCAGTATTTT. This translates into CASSSAATDTQYF.